These 9 T cell receptor beta chains share one sample of origin, sequenced in a study of control samples from healthy donors and cancer patients. The data were produced by immunoSEQ multiplex PCR, yet TCRdb's version contains in-frame clones alone and is incomplete. The table records roughly 120,000 clones, roughly 88% of them present only once. The sequencing input was blood. The source is a man aged 40-49 years in good health.

The chain uses TRBV5-6 and TRBJ2-7; 7 nucleotides agree with TRBD1. J was trimmed by 2 bases and V by 4 bases; bases with no gene match: 9. The CDR3 is made up of 15 amino acids. Germline assignment: CDR1 SGHDT and CDR2 YYEEEE. Written as DNA, the CDR3 is TGTGCCAGCAGCCCCCTGACAGGGCCAACCTACGAGCAGTACTTC. Amino acids: CASSPLTGPTYEQYF.

The genes are TRBV2 and TRBJ1-1; D remains ambiguous. Germline CDR1 and CDR2: SNHLY and FYNNEI. This CDR3 has 13 residues. Trimming removed 3 bases at V and 3 bases at J, with 8 bases between. CDR3 sequence (DNA): TGTGCCAGCAGTGAGGGTAGGGACACTGAAGCTTTCTTT. Protein: CASSEGRDTEAFF.

V is TRBV7-9 and J is TRBJ2-2, with 7 nucleotides matching TRBD1. CDR3 size: 19 residues. V was clipped by 2 bases and J by 0 bases; unmatched bases: 12. Germline V gene data show CDR1 as SEHNR and CDR2 as FQNEAQ (reference sequence). The DNA for the CDR3 is TGTGCCAGCAGCTTACTCGGGACAGATGCGCCCTCGAACACCGGGGAGCTGTTTTTT. Its protein is CASSLLGTDAPSNTGELFF.

The V call is TRBV3-1 (or the pseudogene TRBV3-2), the J call TRBJ1-1; no reliable D call. This CDR3 has 14 residues. Between the trimmed V and J ends, which lost 2 bases and 4 bases, there was a span of 11 bases. Germline V gene lookup returns CDR1 LGHDT and CDR2 YNNKEL (reference sequence). The CDR3 DNA follows: TGTGCCAGCAGCCAAAAAGGGCACGGCACTGAAGCTTTCTTT. The encoded protein is CASSQKGHGTEAFF.

The chain links TRBV4-1 to TRBJ2-7; TRBD1 might be the D (5 bases). This CDR3 is 15 amino acids long. V was clipped by 0 bases and J by 1 base, with 10 bases between them. CDR1 and CDR2 (germline): MGHRA, YSYEKL. This CDR3 reads CASSQEDTESYEQYF. DNA for the CDR3: TGCGCCAGCAGCCAAGAGGACACGGAATCCTACGAGCAGTACTTC.

The genes are TRBV27 and TRBJ1-2, with 8 positions matching TRBD1. The germline V gene encodes CDR1 MNHEY and CDR2 SMNVEV (reference sequence). The V segment lost 4 bases and the J segment 4 bases; nucleotides outside the gene matches: 8. The CDR3 is made up of 15 amino acids. The CDR3 sequence: CASSSSRGLGYGYTF. The CDR3 nucleotides are TGTGCCAGCAGTTCGTCCAGGGGGCTGGGCTATGGCTACACCTTC.

This clone was detected once. The chain couples TRBV19 to TRBJ1-3, with D unclear. Deletions cut 4 bases from V and 3 bases from J, with 13 bases between. This CDR3 spans 15 amino acids. Looked up from germline, CDR1 is LNHDA and CDR2 is SQIVND (reference sequence). CDR3 region: CASSTRVVGGNTIYF. The CDR3 region has the DNA TGTGCCAGTAGTACGCGAGTGGTTGGTGGAAACACCATATATTTT.

This clone showed up just a few times. The genes are TRBV6-5 and TRBJ1-2; 7 positions match TRBD1. Per the germline V gene, CDR1 is MNHEY and CDR2 is SVGAGI. This CDR3 is built from 13 residues. With 7 bases clipped from V and 6 bases from J, the junction kept 8 bases outside the gene matches. CDR3 in amino acids: CASTRDSVDGYTF. The DNA for the CDR3 is TGTGCCAGCACCCGGGACAGCGTGGATGGCTACACCTTC.

This CDR3 reads CASSRQGPKLFF. The CDR3 bases are TGTGCCAGCAGTCGACAGGGTCCCAAACTGTTTTTT. This chain links TRBV7-2 with TRBJ1-4, with 7 bases that match TRBD1. J lost 11 bases, V lost 6 bases, and 6 bases had no gene match. CDR3 length: 12 amino acids. In germline, CDR1 is SGHTA, CDR2 FQGNSA.